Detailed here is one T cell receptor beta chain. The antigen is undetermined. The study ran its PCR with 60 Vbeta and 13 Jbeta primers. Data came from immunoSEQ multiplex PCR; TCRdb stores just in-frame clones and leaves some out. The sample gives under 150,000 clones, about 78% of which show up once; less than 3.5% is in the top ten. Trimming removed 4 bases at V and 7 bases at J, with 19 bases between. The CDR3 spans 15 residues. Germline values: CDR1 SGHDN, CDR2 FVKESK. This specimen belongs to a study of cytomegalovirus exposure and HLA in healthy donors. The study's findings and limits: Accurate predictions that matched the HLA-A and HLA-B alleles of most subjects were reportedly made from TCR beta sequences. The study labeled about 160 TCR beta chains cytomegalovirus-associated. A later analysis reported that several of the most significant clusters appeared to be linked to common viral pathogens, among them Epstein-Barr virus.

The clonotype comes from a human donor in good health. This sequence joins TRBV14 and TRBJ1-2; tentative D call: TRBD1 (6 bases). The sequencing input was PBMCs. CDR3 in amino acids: CASSRTAGGVGGYTF. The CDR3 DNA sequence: TGTGCCAGCAGCCGAACTGCGGGGGGCGTCGGTGGCTACACCTTC.